Listed here are 10 T cell receptor beta chains from one sample, sequenced in a study of cytomegalovirus exposure and HLA in healthy donors. The PCR used 60 Vbeta and 13 Jbeta primers. Sequencing was performed with immunoSEQ multiplex PCR; in TCRdb, only in-frame clones are kept and a portion is missing. The data show 130,000 to 150,000 clones, approximately 80% seen once. What was sequenced was PBMCs. These receptors all stem from a man aged 30 to 39 in good health and CMV-seropositive.

The DNA of the CDR3 is TGTGCCAGCAGCGTAGAGCCATTACCACATTCACCCCTCCACTTT. Its translation is CASSVEPLPHSPLHF. The V gene is TRBV9, the J gene TRBJ1-6; no definite D call. With 0 bases removed from V and 8 bases from J, the gap between germline ends came to 12 bases. There are 15 residues in the CDR3. Looked up from germline, CDR1 is SGDLS and CDR2 is YYNGEE.

The J gene is TRBJ2-5, the V gene TRBV15, with 9 bases fitting TRBD2. CDR1 LNHNV and CDR2 YYDKDF come from the germline V gene (reference sequence). This CDR3 is 16 amino acids long. J gave up 4 bases and V 1 base, and 7 bases lay outside the gene matches. The CDR3 DNA reads as TGTGCCACCAGCAGAGTTTCTAGCGGGATCCGAGAGACCCAGTACTTC. Its protein product is CATSRVSSGIRETQYF.

The chain is built from TRBV30 and TRBJ1-2; D remains unclear. The V end was cut by 4 bases, the J end by 7 bases, with 22 bases between. The CDR3 contains 15 residues. CDR1 GTSNPN and CDR2 SVGIG come from the germline V gene (reference sequence). This CDR3 is CAWTTLGRGKIGYTF. As DNA, the CDR3 is TGTGCCTGGACCACCCTGGGGAGAGGGAAGATTGGCTACACCTTC.

The chain carries TRBV7-9 and TRBJ1-4; tentative D call: TRBD1 (5 bases). Trimming shortened V by 0 bases and J by 6 bases, and 11 bases separated the two germline ends. Germline values: CDR1 SEHNR, CDR2 FQNEAQ (reference sequence). This CDR3 has 15 residues. CDR3 amino acids: CASSLAGHSDEKLFF. The CDR3 coding sequence is TGTGCCAGCAGCTTAGCTGGACACTCCGATGAAAAACTGTTTTTT. Full variable domain (remainder filled in from reference TRBV7-9 and TRBJ1-4): DTGVSQNPRHKITKRGQNVTFRCDPISEHNRLYWYRQTLGQGPEFLTYFQNEAQLEKSRLLSDRFSAERPKGSFSTLEIQRTEQGDSAMYLCASSLAGHSDEKLFFGSGTQLSVL.

The V gene is TRBV6-6, the J gene TRBJ1-3, with 9 bases identical to TRBD1. V lost 0 bases to trimming and J lost 2 bases; unmatched junction nucleotides: 2. This CDR3 has 16 amino acids. Germline assignment: CDR1 MNHNY and CDR2 SVGAGI (reference sequence). In nucleotides, the CDR3 is TGTGCCAGCAGTTACTCTAGACAGGGGGCTGGAAACACCATATATTTT. Protein sequence: CASSYSRQGAGNTIYF.

The genes are TRBV9 and TRBJ2-3; the D is unclear. Germline V lookup: CDR1 SGDLS, CDR2 YYNGEE. Trimming stripped 0 bases from V and 4 bases from J, with 3 bases between. The CDR3 extends over 12 amino acids. CDR3 protein: CASSVAPDTQYF. The CDR3 nucleotides are TGTGCCAGCAGCGTAGCTCCAGATACGCAGTATTTT.

The chain recombines TRBV11-2 with TRBJ2-2; D is ambiguous. This CDR3 is built from 15 residues. The V end lost 1 base, the J end lost 1 base, and 7 bases lay between the germline ends. Germline assignment: CDR1 SGHAT and CDR2 FQNNGV. CDR3 in amino acids: CASSLAGLNTGELFF. For the CDR3, the DNA is TGTGCCAGCAGCTTAGCCGGGTTGAACACCGGGGAGCTGTTTTTT.

This clone has at least ten counts. The junction departs from germline at one end; a sequencing error may be responsible. The genes are TRBV6-5 and TRBJ2-5, with a weak D call TRBD2 (6 bases). CDR1 MNHEY and CDR2 SVGAGI come from the germline V gene. CDR3 length equals 16 residues. CDR3 sequence reads: CASSYSGGTYQETQYF. The CDR3 DNA sequence: TGTGCCAGCAGCTACTCTGGGGGGACTTACCAAGAGACCCAGTACTTC.

This rearrangement joins TRBV9 to TRBJ1-6; 7 bases line up with TRBD1. The CDR3 runs 14 residues. The germline gives CDR1 SGDLS, CDR2 YYNGEE. J gave up 5 bases and V 2 bases, and 1 base lay outside the gene matches. This chain's CDR3 is CASSVTGNNSPLHF. CDR3 DNA sequence: TGTGCCAGCAGCGTGACAGGGAATAATTCACCCCTCCACTTT. The complete variable domain, with remaining parts taken from reference TRBV9 and TRBJ1-6, reads DSGVTQTPKHLITATGQRVTLRCSPRSGDLSVYWYQQSLDQGLQFLIQYYNGEERAKGNILERFSAQQFPDLHSELNLSSLELGDSALYFCASSVTGNNSPLHFGNGTRLTVT.

The CDR3 here is CASSASGRTYNEQFF. CDR3 DNA: TGTGCCAGCAGCGCTAGCGGGCGAACCTACAATGAGCAGTTCTTC. V gene TRBV13 combines with J gene TRBJ2-1, with 8 bases fitting TRBD2. The CDR3 length is 15 residues. Germline trimming cut 5 bases from V and 2 bases from J; bases unmatched to any gene: 5. Germline V gene sequence: CDR1 PRHDT, CDR2 FYEKMQ (reference sequence).